A selection of T cell receptor beta chains follows, all from one sample in a study of CD8 T cells in Susac syndrome. TCRdb redid the calling of the immunoSEQ multiplex PCR reads with MiXCR, one entry per CDR3 protein. The sample has 75,000 to 95,000 distinct CDR3 sequences, around 93% seen once. Sequenced input: CD8+ T cells from PBMCs. The receptors stem from a human donor with Susac syndrome. The CDR3 runs from the conserved cysteine through the conserved F or W. The D gene is left open where the match is weak. Where a row states a size, it is once, few, many or the class of an expanded clone; other rows omit it.

j_gene: TRBJ1-1; abundance: NA; d_gene: NA; v_gene: TRBV12-5; CDR3aa: CASGFGPRWNTEAFF; CDR3nt: TGTGCTAGTGGCTTCGGACCGAGATGGAACACTGAAGCTTTCTTT
j_gene: TRBJ2-7; abundance: NA; d_gene: NA; v_gene: TRBV4-1; CDR3aa: CASSQVAGGRPSYEQYF; CDR3nt: TGCGCCAGCAGCCAAGTAGCCGGGGGGCGACCCTCCTACGAGCAGTACTTC
j_gene: TRBJ2-1; abundance: NA; d_gene: TRBD1; v_gene: TRBV7-9; CDR3aa: CASRPTGGSYNEQFF; CDR3nt: TGTGCCAGCAGACCTACAGGGGGCAGCTACAATGAGCAGTTCTTC
j_gene: TRBJ2-5; abundance: NA; d_gene: TRBD2; v_gene: TRBV19; CDR3aa: CASSIRLADQETQYF; CDR3nt: TGTGCCAGTAGTATAAGGCTAGCGGACCAAGAGACCCAGTACTTC
j_gene: TRBJ2-1; abundance: NA; d_gene: NA; v_gene: TRBV29-1; CDR3aa: CSVDPGQNSYNEQFF; CDR3nt: TGCAGCGTTGACCCCGGACAGAACTCCTACAATGAGCAGTTCTTC
j_gene: TRBJ2-4; abundance: NA; d_gene: NA; v_gene: TRBV29-1; CDR3aa: CSATLRDSEKNIQYF; CDR3nt: TGCAGCGCTACTCTCCGGGATAGCGAGAAAAACATTCAGTACTTC
j_gene: TRBJ2-1; abundance: NA; d_gene: NA; v_gene: TRBV11-2; CDR3aa: CASSFTANEQFF; CDR3nt: TGTGCCAGCAGCTTTACCGCCAACGAGCAGTTCTTC
j_gene: TRBJ2-1; abundance: once; d_gene: NA; v_gene: TRBV9; CDR3aa: CASSVTGVLNEQFF; CDR3nt: TGTGCCAGCAGCGTGACGGGAGTGTTAAATGAGCAGTTCTTC
j_gene: TRBJ2-2; abundance: once; d_gene: TRBD1; v_gene: TRBV4-3; CDR3aa: CASSQDSAGGAPGELFF; CDR3nt: TGCGCCAGCAGCCAAGATTCGGCAGGGGGCGCCCCCGGGGAGCTGTTTTTT
j_gene: TRBJ2-7; abundance: NA; d_gene: NA; v_gene: TRBV19; CDR3aa: CASSPFGAREQYF; CDR3nt: TGTGCCAGTAGTCCGTTCGGGGCCCGGGAGCAGTACTTC
j_gene: TRBJ2-1; abundance: once; d_gene: TRBD2; v_gene: TRBV2; CDR3aa: CASSEVYSGGYNEQFF; CDR3nt: TGTGCCAGCAGTGAAGTGTATTCGGGGGGGTACAATGAGCAGTTCTTC
j_gene: TRBJ1-2; abundance: NA; d_gene: NA; v_gene: TRBV30; CDR3aa: CAWSLGGSGGYTFYGYTF; CDR3nt: TGTGCCTGGAGTTTGGGTGGATCTGGCGGGTACACCTTCTATGGCTACACCTTC
j_gene: TRBJ2-5; abundance: NA; d_gene: TRBD2; v_gene: TRBV20-1; CDR3aa: CSARDRTSGEETQYF; CDR3nt: TGCAGTGCTAGAGACAGGACTAGCGGGGAAGAGACCCAGTACTTC
j_gene: TRBJ1-1; abundance: NA; d_gene: NA; v_gene: TRBV20-1; CDR3aa: CSARRRGAHTEAFF; CDR3nt: TGCAGTGCTAGAAGGCGGGGGGCCCACACTGAAGCTTTCTTT
j_gene: TRBJ2-2; abundance: NA; d_gene: NA; v_gene: TRBV7-2; CDR3aa: CASSRADLGPGELFF; CDR3nt: TGTGCCAGCAGCCGGGCGGACCTAGGTCCCGGGGAGCTGTTTTTT
j_gene: TRBJ2-1; abundance: NA; d_gene: NA; v_gene: TRBV5-6; CDR3aa: CASGPVENEQFF; CDR3nt: TGTGCCAGCGGCCCAGTTGAGAATGAGCAGTTCTTC
j_gene: TRBJ2-2; abundance: NA; d_gene: TRBD2; v_gene: TRBV5-4; CDR3aa: CASSLEVGTSGFGTGELFF; CDR3nt: TGTGCCAGCAGCTTGGAGGTCGGGACTAGCGGATTCGGGACCGGGGAGCTGTTTTTT
j_gene: TRBJ2-7; abundance: NA; d_gene: NA; v_gene: TRBV30; CDR3aa: CAWRSTEKAYYEQYF; CDR3nt: TGTGCCTGGAGGAGCACGGAGAAAGCCTACTACGAGCAGTACTTC
j_gene: TRBJ2-7; abundance: NA; d_gene: NA; v_gene: TRBV7-8; CDR3aa: CASSPWTGRGYEQYF; CDR3nt: TGTGCCAGCAGCCCGTGGACAGGGAGGGGATACGAGCAGTACTTC
j_gene: TRBJ2-5; abundance: NA; d_gene: TRBD2; v_gene: TRBV6-6; CDR3aa: CASSSLAGGQKTQYF; CDR3nt: TGTGCCAGCAGTTCCCTAGCGGGAGGGCAGAAGACCCAGTACTTC
j_gene: TRBJ2-7; abundance: NA; d_gene: NA; v_gene: TRBV24-1; CDR3aa: CATSDSRENDYEQYF; CDR3nt: TGTGCCACCAGTGATTCACGGGAGAATGACTACGAGCAGTACTTC
j_gene: TRBJ1-2; abundance: NA; d_gene: NA; v_gene: TRBV4-1; CDR3aa: CASSHSGNGYTF; CDR3nt: TGCGCCAGCAGCCATTCAGGGAATGGCTACACCTTC
j_gene: TRBJ2-1; abundance: NA; d_gene: TRBD2; v_gene: TRBV30; CDR3aa: CAWSRASGNYNEQFF; CDR3nt: TGTGCCTGGAGCCGGGCTAGCGGGAATTACAATGAGCAGTTCTTC
j_gene: TRBJ1-1; abundance: NA; d_gene: NA; v_gene: TRBV30; CDR3aa: CAWSLGVGGTEAFF; CDR3nt: TGTGCCTGGAGTTTAGGAGTTGGGGGCACTGAAGCTTTCTTT
j_gene: TRBJ2-3; abundance: NA; d_gene: TRBD2; v_gene: TRBV2; CDR3aa: CASSVLAGVSHTQYF; CDR3nt: TGTGCCAGCAGCGTACTAGCGGGAGTGTCACATACGCAGTATTTT
j_gene: TRBJ2-1; abundance: NA; d_gene: TRBD2; v_gene: TRBV6-1; CDR3aa: CASGVTSGTNSEQFF; CDR3nt: TGTGCCAGCGGGGTTACTAGCGGGACTAATAGTGAGCAGTTCTTC
j_gene: TRBJ1-1; abundance: once; d_gene: NA; v_gene: TRBV7-9; CDR3aa: CASSPVGGPEAFF; CDR3nt: TGTGCCAGCAGCCCCGTTGGGGGGCCGGAAGCTTTCTTT
j_gene: TRBJ2-7; abundance: NA; d_gene: NA; v_gene: TRBV28; CDR3aa: CASSFEGAYEQYF; CDR3nt: TGTGCCAGCAGTTTCGAGGGGGCCTACGAGCAGTACTTC
j_gene: TRBJ2-5; abundance: NA; d_gene: TRBD2; v_gene: TRBV3-1; CDR3aa: CASSQGREALKTQYF; CDR3nt: TGTGCCAGCAGCCAAGGGCGGGAGGCGTTAAAGACCCAGTACTTC
j_gene: TRBJ2-7; abundance: NA; d_gene: NA; v_gene: TRBV20-1; CDR3aa: CSARGVGEVFSYEQYF; CDR3nt: TGCAGTGCTAGAGGGGTTGGAGAGGTTTTTTCCTACGAGCAGTACTTC
j_gene: TRBJ2-7; abundance: NA; d_gene: NA; v_gene: TRBV7-9; CDR3aa: CASSLPGSAEQYF; CDR3nt: TGTGCCAGCAGCTTGCCAGGGTCGGCCGAGCAGTACTTC
j_gene: TRBJ2-7; abundance: NA; d_gene: NA; v_gene: TRBV11-2; CDR3aa: CASSLGTLYEQYF; CDR3nt: TGTGCCAGCAGCTTAGGAACACTCTACGAGCAGTACTTC
j_gene: TRBJ2-4; abundance: NA; d_gene: NA; v_gene: TRBV7-9; CDR3aa: CASSRTGNDKNIQYF; CDR3nt: TGTGCCAGCAGCCGTACAGGGAACGACAAAAACATTCAGTACTTC
j_gene: TRBJ2-7; abundance: NA; d_gene: TRBD2; v_gene: TRBV29-1; CDR3aa: CSVVLAGVEQYF; CDR3nt: TGCAGCGTTGTACTAGCGGGAGTCGAGCAGTACTTC
j_gene: TRBJ2-1; abundance: NA; d_gene: NA; v_gene: TRBV7-9; CDR3aa: CASSSPRERVNEQFF; CDR3nt: TGTGCCAGCAGCTCTCCGAGGGAGAGGGTCAATGAGCAGTTCTTC
j_gene: TRBJ2-5; abundance: once; d_gene: TRBD2; v_gene: TRBV28; CDR3aa: CASSPGLAGFETQYF; CDR3nt: TGTGCCAGCAGTCCCGGACTAGCGGGATTCGAGACCCAGTACTTC
j_gene: TRBJ2-2; abundance: NA; d_gene: NA; v_gene: TRBV9; CDR3aa: CASNPSGGITGELFF; CDR3nt: TGTGCCAGCAACCCCTCGGGTGGGATCACCGGGGAGCTGTTTTTT
j_gene: TRBJ2-3; abundance: NA; d_gene: TRBD2; v_gene: TRBV20-1; CDR3aa: CSASPRTGLGSDTQYF; CDR3nt: TGCAGTGCTAGTCCCCGCACGGGACTAGGGTCAGATACGCAGTATTTT
j_gene: TRBJ2-1; abundance: NA; d_gene: NA; v_gene: TRBV6-4; CDR3aa: CASSDGRNNEQFF; CDR3nt: TGTGCCAGCAGTGACGGTCGGAACAATGAGCAGTTCTTC
j_gene: TRBJ2-3; abundance: NA; d_gene: NA; v_gene: TRBV20-1; CDR3aa: CSAHTLGEQYF; CDR3nt: TGCAGTGCCCACACCCTGGGGGAGCAGTATTTT
j_gene: TRBJ2-5; abundance: NA; d_gene: NA; v_gene: TRBV7-9; CDR3aa: CASSPDRWGETQYF; CDR3nt: TGTGCCAGCAGTCCCGACAGATGGGGGGAGACCCAGTACTTC
j_gene: TRBJ1-1; abundance: NA; d_gene: NA; v_gene: TRBV29-1; CDR3aa: CSVESGVGTEAFF; CDR3nt: TGCAGCGTTGAATCCGGGGTGGGCACTGAAGCTTTCTTT
j_gene: TRBJ2-6; abundance: NA; d_gene: TRBD1; v_gene: TRBV5-1; CDR3aa: CASSPGQGELGSGANVLTF; CDR3nt: TGCGCCAGCAGCCCGGGACAGGGAGAGTTAGGCTCTGGGGCCAACGTCCTGACTTTC
j_gene: TRBJ2-7; abundance: NA; d_gene: TRBD2; v_gene: TRBV7-9; CDR3aa: CASSLDAGGNYEQYF; CDR3nt: TGTGCCAGCAGCTTAGACGCGGGAGGTAACTACGAGCAGTACTTC
j_gene: TRBJ2-6; abundance: NA; d_gene: NA; v_gene: TRBV30; CDR3aa: CAWTGAGANVLTF; CDR3nt: TGTGCCTGGACAGGGGCCGGGGCCAACGTCCTGACTTTC
j_gene: TRBJ1-4; abundance: NA; d_gene: NA; v_gene: TRBV7-9; CDR3aa: CASTGMGNNEKLFF; CDR3nt: TGTGCCAGCACTGGCATGGGCAATAATGAAAAACTGTTTTTT
j_gene: TRBJ2-1; abundance: NA; d_gene: TRBD2; v_gene: TRBV20-1; CDR3aa: CSASSAGVGEQFF; CDR3nt: TGCAGTGCTAGCTCAGCGGGAGTAGGTGAGCAGTTCTTC
j_gene: TRBJ1-1; abundance: NA; d_gene: TRBD1; v_gene: TRBV30; CDR3aa: CAWRETGGFDTEAFF; CDR3nt: TGTGCCTGGAGGGAGACAGGGGGCTTTGACACTGAAGCTTTCTTT
j_gene: TRBJ2-1; abundance: NA; d_gene: TRBD2; v_gene: TRBV28; CDR3aa: CASSLTSGRHYNEQFF; CDR3nt: TGTGCCAGCAGTTTAACTAGCGGGAGGCACTACAATGAGCAGTTCTTC
j_gene: TRBJ2-5; abundance: NA; d_gene: NA; v_gene: TRBV15; CDR3aa: CATSSNLGETQYF; CDR3nt: TGTGCCACCAGCAGTAACTTAGGGGAGACCCAGTACTTC
j_gene: TRBJ2-1; abundance: NA; d_gene: TRBD2; v_gene: TRBV30; CDR3aa: CAWSDLAGVNEQFF; CDR3nt: TGTGCCTGGAGTGACCTAGCGGGAGTGAATGAGCAGTTCTTC
j_gene: TRBJ2-1; abundance: NA; d_gene: TRBD2; v_gene: TRBV18; CDR3aa: CASSLSSGGYNEQFF; CDR3nt: TGTGCCAGCTCCCTTTCTAGCGGGGGGTACAATGAGCAGTTCTTC
j_gene: TRBJ2-1; abundance: NA; d_gene: TRBD1; v_gene: TRBV9; CDR3aa: CASSVGDSSWDEQFF; CDR3nt: TGTGCCAGCAGCGTTGGGGACAGCTCGTGGGATGAGCAGTTCTTC
j_gene: TRBJ1-5; abundance: NA; d_gene: NA; v_gene: TRBV27; CDR3aa: CASSPQGLSNQPQHF; CDR3nt: TGTGCCAGCAGCCCTCAGGGGTTGAGCAATCAGCCCCAGCATTTT